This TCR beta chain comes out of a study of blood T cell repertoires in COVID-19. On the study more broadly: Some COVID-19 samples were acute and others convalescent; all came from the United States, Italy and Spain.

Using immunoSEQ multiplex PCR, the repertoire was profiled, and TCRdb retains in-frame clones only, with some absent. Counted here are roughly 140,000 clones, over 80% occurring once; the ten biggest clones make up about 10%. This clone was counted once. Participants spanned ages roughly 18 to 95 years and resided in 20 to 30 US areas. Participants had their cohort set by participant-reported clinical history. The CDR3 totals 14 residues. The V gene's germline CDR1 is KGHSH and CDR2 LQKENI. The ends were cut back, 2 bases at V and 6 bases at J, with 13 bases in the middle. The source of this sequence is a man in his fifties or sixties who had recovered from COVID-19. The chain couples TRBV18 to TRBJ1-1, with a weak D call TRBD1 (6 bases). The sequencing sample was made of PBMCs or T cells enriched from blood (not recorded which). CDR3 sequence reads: CASSPRAQGSEAFF. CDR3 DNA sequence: TGTGCCAGCTCACCAAGGGCGCAGGGGTCTGAAGCTTTCTTT. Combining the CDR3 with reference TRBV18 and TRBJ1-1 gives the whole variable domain NAGVMQNPRHLVRRRGQEARLRCSPMKGHSHVYWYRQLPEEGLKFMVYLQKENIIDESGMPKERFSAEFPKEGPSILRIQQVVRGDSAAYFCASSPRAQGSEAFFGQGTRLTVV.